Given below is one T cell receptor beta chain in context. This clone was found once. There is no known antigen for this receptor. No per-base quality is available; no much larger clone lies one base away. This specimen comes from a study of cytomegalovirus exposure and HLA in healthy donors (dated by TCRdb to the late 2010s). Regarding the study in general: An earlier analysis of 587 of the donors reported about 300 Gb of sequence data and around 120 million unique TCR beta sequences obtained from about 170 million T cells. Donor age, sex, ethnicity and CMV serostatus were compiled together with the repertoire data. An earlier analysis of fewer than 750 of the donors used high-throughput TCR beta sequencing to judge whether each TCR beta V gene segment behaved as functional or pseudogenic. Among a few hundred genotyped donors of the cohort, an average of 235,054 unique TCR beta nucleotide sequences were sequenced per donor, around 18% of them non-productive. Class I and class II HLA loci were covered by the typing at four-digit resolution. The study used immunosequencing to profile the T cell repertoires of 600 to 850 subjects and linked those repertoires to cytomegalovirus serostatus. Along with the approximately 700-subject first cohort, a separate validation cohort of 120 different subjects was used. Every discovery cohort repertoire had been produced on one sequencing platform. A later analysis re-examined previously published TCR beta repertoires from roughly 650 donors and added high-resolution HLA genotyping to investigate patterns of TCR occurrence. High-throughput TCR immunosequencing, statistical association of individual TCRs with disease status, and machine learning were combined to predict cytomegalovirus infection status. A later genetic analysis used genome-wide SNP genotypes for 398 of the 666 donors, treating that subset as a discovery cohort. Rather than using new phenotypic data, the later analysis identified candidate immune exposures from TCR beta sequences and from how often those sequences occurred across donors. About 300 gigabases of sequencing data and 70 million to 85 million unique TCR sequences were included in an early release covering about 700 HLA-typed donors. Of the roughly 400 genotyped donors, 81% fell in the genetic ancestry cluster associated with self-reported Caucasian donors. The study aimed to test whether signatures of past pathogen exposure could be identified by cataloging public T cell receptors. The number of typed donors differed by locus: about 629-630 for A, B, C, DRB1 and DQB1; some 500 for DQA1; 606 for DPA1; and roughly 450 for DPB1. Because of strong linkage in the cohort, 4 to 6 DR-DQ haplotypes were treated as single units for association and clustering.

The CDR1 and CDR2 encoded by the germline V gene are MNHNS and SASEGT. Including cysteine and phenylalanine, the CDR3 has 12 amino acids. The CDR3 DNA has 36 bases and is translated from base 1. V is pruned by 10 bases and J by 5 bases, leaving 5 bases of the junction without a gene match. In total, approximately 700 healthy bone marrow donors made up the cohort. At the time of sampling, every cohort member was nominally healthy, though immune exposures that went unrecorded were likely present. The donor tested CMV seronegative and was one of the 352 seronegative cohort members. Each donor provided a peripheral blood sample, and peripheral blood mononuclear cells were used for TCR beta sequencing. Genomic DNA was extracted from the blood cell samples with the Qiagen DNeasy Blood Extraction Kit. General conclusions and limits of the study: A further reported finding was that TCR beta sequences accurately predicted the HLA-A and HLA-B alleles for most subjects in the first cohort. A later analysis reported that several top co-occurrence clusters appeared linked to parvovirus B19, influenza, CMV and Epstein-Barr virus. The presence/absence analyses assumed that sequencing depth was roughly uniform across donors, and that assumption may not be true. At a false discovery rate of 0.05, a later analysis linked under 20,000 TCR beta sequences to specific HLA alleles. V-gene and J-gene trimming of TCR beta chains was associated with a missense DCLRE1C variant in a later genetic analysis, and the association was replicated in an independent cohort. Most TCR sequences were seen in very few donors, while some public TCRs were found in many individuals. When HLA alleles, especially DR and DQ, strongly co-occurred, attributing TCR associations to individual alleles was difficult. Most CMV-associated TCR beta chains appeared to be HLA-restricted in a later analysis, and the HLA associations seemed to be driven largely by CMV exposure. Some IMGT-functional V segments, including TRBV6-2 and TRBV6-3, could not be distinguished by the 87-base-pair reads and were therefore excluded. In this cohort, only TCR beta chains were sequenced, and detectable features were limited by the absence of alpha or paired-chain data. The study gave a list of some 150 TCR beta chains associated with cytomegalovirus. Because HLA typing was unavailable for some donors at each locus, only the typed subset was used in association tests. In a later analysis, the rate of TCR association differed among HLA loci, with DRB1 alleles having the most associated TCRs and HLA-C alleles having the fewest. Immune exposure information for the cohort was limited to CMV serostatus. A cluster of highly shared sequence variants was judged likely to represent a technical artifact of the sequencing pipeline. It was suggested by the authors that the approach could potentially be generalized to other disease states and immunological phenotypes. Broadly in line with IMGT annotations, most TCR beta V segments showed up in productive rearrangements about 87% or about 30% of the time in an earlier analysis of roughly 590 of the donors. According to a later genetic analysis, donors in an Asian-associated ancestry cluster had fewer N-insertions in productive TCRs than the approximately 630-donor mean. The earlier analysis of around 600 of the donors excluded roughly 17 rarely observed V segments, including chromosome 9 orphons, because counts were too low. Linkage disequilibrium might explain the correlated functional status among segregating V segments, but an unknown experimental factor could not be ruled out. In vitro tests confirmed that three of the cytomegalovirus-associated TCR beta chains recognize cytomegalovirus antigens. In a later analysis, HLA-associated TCR beta chains were found to be more clonally expanded and to have lower generation probabilities than equally common non-associated chains. The classifier was reported to diagnose cytomegalovirus status with high specificity and sensitivity in both the original and validation cohorts.

The library was produced with the immunoSEQ multiplex PCR assay. For the multiplex PCR, a mixture combining 60 forward primers for TCR Vbeta segments and 13 reverse primers for TCR Jbeta segments was used. The CDR3 region of rearranged TCR beta genes was amplified from genomic DNA by a multiplex PCR assay. On the Illumina HiSeq System, the amplified TCR beta libraries were sequenced as 87-base-pair reads. The authors' pipeline ran thus. A later analysis tallied 80 million to 95 million unique TCR beta chains across the 640 or so repertoires, and some 10 million of those chains were shared by two or more donors. Raw reads were error-corrected and collapsed into unique sequences with a nearest-neighbor algorithm that merged closely related sequences to remove PCR and sequencing errors. V, D and J gene segments were assigned by aligning CDR3 sequences to IMGT reference sequences. For a sequence to be retained, a match of at least six nucleotides to both a V gene segment and a J gene segment was required. Rearrangements were classified as productive when the CDR3 lacked stop codons and remained in frame with V and J, and all other rearrangements were classified as non-productive. CDR3 was defined by IMGT convention, running from the second conserved V-encoded cysteine to the conserved J-encoded phenylalanine. Sequences without an unambiguous match to a single V gene segment were excluded from the earlier analysis of 500 to 700 of the donors. In an earlier analysis of a few hundred of the donors, V segments were called functional above 56.7% productive rearrangements and were called segregating when the between-donor standard deviation exceeded 5%. A statistical classification framework was developed to diagnose cytomegalovirus status using the catalog of TCR beta chain sequences. A later analysis assigned V and J genes by comparing TCR nucleotide sequences with IMGT/GENE-DB human TR gene sequences. Using the TCRdist pipeline, a later analysis assigned CDR3 sequences along with most-parsimonious VDJ recombination scenarios. In a later analysis, each TCR beta chain was defined by its CDR3 amino acid sequence together with its V-gene family, and reads without a unique V-gene family were excluded. In a later analysis, nearly 600 highly shared, low-generation-probability nucleotide sequences were removed to address suspected cross-contamination and a sequencing artifact. For each public chain, a later analysis derived a clonal expansion index from normalized ranks of inferred template counts within each repertoire. Generation probabilities in a later analysis came from a VDJ recombination model fitted to out-of-frame rearrangements, and those results were checked against IGoR. In a later analysis, hypergeometric tests were used to score TCR-TCR, TCR-HLA and TCR-CMV co-occurrence, with a repertoire-size bias correction applied to TCR pairs. A later analysis estimated false discovery rates by permuting HLA or CMV assignments 20 times. In a later analysis, co-occurring TCRs were grouped using DBSCAN, with TCRdist sequence similarity added in when clustering inside HLA-allele-positive subsets. Co-occurrence clustering excluded repertoires with fewer than 30,000 or more than 120,000 public chains, plus five with anomalous nucleotide sharing. The immuneACCESS repertoire file appears here via TCRdb, limited to in-frame rearrangements. These files lack a portion of the clones; in checked studies, under half of the deficit traces to unresolved V genes, and the cause of the others is not known. The V and J calls and the clone size are those of that table, but D and trimming were determined from the DNA. The sample contains about 160,000 clones, over 70% of them found a single time. The leading ten clones occupy around 4.3% of the sample.

The specimen sequenced was PBMCs. The sequence joins TRBV6-1 to TRBJ1-5; the junction holds 7 bases that match TRBD1. This sequence originates from a man aged 25-45 years in good health and CMV-seronegative. The CDR3 here reads CATRDSYQPQHF. The sequenced DNA is TGTGCCACCAGGGACAGTTATCAGCCCCAGCATTTT.